Listed below are T cell receptor beta chains from one sample, sequenced in a study of control samples from healthy donors and cancer patients. Clones were read by immunoSEQ multiplex PCR, and TCRdb kept only the in-frame ones, dropping some. The table has around 140,000 clones, roughly 92% seen once. Sequenced material: blood. These receptors were obtained from a man aged 35-49 years in good health. Both conserved end residues are part of each CDR3. Fields, in order: D gene, J gene, clone size, V gene, CDR3 protein, CDR3 DNA. A D gene is named only where the DNA matches it firmly. Clone size is not always given. Where it is, it says once, few, many or a class for expanded clones.

NA,TRBJ1-1,NA,TRBV7-9,CASSSGRSGAFF,TGTGCCAGCAGCTCGGGGCGGAGTGGAGCTTTCTTT
NA,TRBJ2-5,NA,TRBV4-3,CASSQWGEGETQYF,TGCGCCAGCAGCCAGTGGGGGGAAGGGGAGACCCAGTACTTC
NA,TRBJ2-5,NA,TRBV6-5,CASSRQHQETQYF,TGTGCCAGCAGCCGACAGCACCAAGAGACCCAGTACTTC
NA,TRBJ2-1,NA,TRBV7-7,CASSLVHRDNYNEQFF,TGTGCTAGCAGCTTAGTTCACCGGGACAATTACAATGAGCAGTTCTTC
NA,TRBJ1-4,NA,TRBV6-5,CASSYSPTPANEKLFF,TGTGCCAGCAGTTACTCGCCGACACCGGCTAATGAAAAACTGTTTTTT
TRBD2,TRBJ2-2,once,TRBV3-1/TRBV3-2,CASSHGLAGGGGNTGELFF,TGTGCCAGCAGCCACGGACTAGCGGGCGGGGGGGGGAACACCGGGGAGCTGTTTTTT
TRBD2,TRBJ2-1,NA,TRBV7-3,CASSFTSGSSHEQFF,TGTGCCAGCAGCTTTACTAGCGGGAGCTCCCATGAGCAGTTCTTC
NA,TRBJ2-5,NA,TRBV7-2,CASRQGGETQYF,TGTGCCAGCAGACAAGGGGGAGAGACCCAGTACTTC
NA,TRBJ2-7,NA,TRBV11-2,CASSIGRGSSYEQYF,TGTGCCAGCAGCATAGGCAGGGGTTCCTCCTACGAGCAGTACTTC
TRBD2,TRBJ2-7,NA,TRBV5-4,CASSPSGGNYEQYF,TGTGCCAGCAGCCCTAGCGGGGGGAACTACGAGCAGTACTTC
NA,TRBJ1-5,NA,TRBV7-2,CASSLLGGAGQPQHF,TGTGCCAGCAGCCTGTTGGGGGGGGCTGGTCAGCCCCAGCATTTT
TRBD1,TRBJ1-6,once,TRBV24-1,CATSDLQECRCRGLSPLHF,TGTGCCACCAGTGATTTGCAAGAATGCAGATGCAGGGGGCTCTCACCCCTCCACTTT
NA,TRBJ1-2,NA,TRBV9,CASSGSRVGYGYTF,TGTGCCAGCAGCGGATCCAGGGTCGGCTATGGCTACACCTTC
TRBD1,TRBJ1-1,NA,TRBV27,CASSLRQGTEAFF,TGTGCCAGCAGTTTAAGACAGGGCACTGAAGCTTTCTTT
NA,TRBJ2-3,NA,TRBV6-2/TRBV6-3,CASSYDPDRTDTQYF,TGTGCCAGCAGTTACGATCCCGACAGGACAGATACGCAGTATTTT
TRBD2,TRBJ2-1,NA,TRBV5-4,CASSLRLAGLYNEQFF,TGTGCCAGCAGTTTACGACTAGCGGGGTTGTACAATGAGCAGTTCTTC
NA,TRBJ1-3,NA,TRBV6-5,CASSYSPDTGNTIYF,TGTGCCAGCAGTTACTCCCCCGATACGGGAAACACCATATATTTT
TRBD1,TRBJ2-7,NA,TRBV15,CATSRGQIDRALNEQYF,TGTGCCACCAGCAGAGGTCAAATCGACAGGGCGTTGAACGAGCAGTACTTC
NA,TRBJ1-5,NA,TRBV28,CASSLAHRPKAIKPQHF,TGTGCCAGCAGTTTAGCCCATCGCCCGAAGGCTATAAAGCCCCAGCATTTT
TRBD2,TRBJ2-5,once,TRBV7-6,CASSLVVAGGHQETQYF,TGTGCCAGCAGCTTAGTGGTGGCGGGAGGCCACCAAGAGACCCAGTACTTC
NA,TRBJ1-1,NA,TRBV3-1/TRBV3-2,CASNQGGAITEAFF,TGTGCCAGCAATCAAGGGGGGGCGATCACTGAAGCTTTCTTT
NA,TRBJ1-2,once,TRBV27,CASSLSKRRAPNYGYTF,TGTGCCAGCAGTTTATCGAAAAGGAGGGCCCCTAACTATGGCTACACCTTC
NA,TRBJ2-2,NA,TRBV6-4,CASSDGETGELFF,TGTGCCAGCAGTGACGGGGAAACCGGGGAGCTGTTTTTT
TRBD1,TRBJ2-7,NA,TRBV27,CASSSLRDRSSYEQYF,TGTGCCAGCAGCTCCCTCCGGGACAGGAGCTCCTACGAGCAGTACTTC
NA,TRBJ1-5,NA,TRBV7-9,CASSLGGGREPQHF,TGTGCCAGCAGCTTAGGAGGGGGGAGGGAGCCCCAGCATTTT
TRBD2,TRBJ2-3,once,TRBV5-4,CASRKGLASTDTQYF,TGTGCCAGCAGGAAGGGACTAGCGAGCACAGATACGCAGTATTTT
NA,TRBJ1-5,NA,TRBV7-9,CASSSAGGYNQPQHF,TGTGCCAGCAGCTCAGCGGGAGGGTACAATCAGCCCCAGCATTTT
NA,TRBJ2-3,NA,TRBV21-1,CATRDSSTDTQYF,TGTGCCACCCGGGACAGTAGCACAGATACGCAGTATTTT
NA,TRBJ1-5,NA,TRBV6-5,CASTETRGQPQHF,TGTGCCAGCACAGAAACGCGGGGTCAGCCCCAGCATTTT
NA,TRBJ1-6,NA,TRBV7-9,CASSLGERDSPLHF,TGTGCCAGCAGCTTGGGGGAGCGGGATTCACCCCTCCACTTT
NA,TRBJ1-4,NA,TRBV9,CASSVEGRGEKLFF,TGTGCCAGCAGCGTAGAGGGAAGGGGTGAAAAACTGTTTTTT
TRBD1,TRBJ1-1,NA,TRBV9,CASSFYDRDTEAFF,TGTGCCAGCAGTTTTTATGACAGGGACACTGAAGCTTTCTTT
TRBD1,TRBJ1-1,NA,TRBV5-1,CASSLAGGVTEAFF,TGCGCCAGCAGCTTGGCAGGGGGAGTCACTGAAGCTTTCTTT
NA,TRBJ1-4,once,TRBV21-1,CASSKRVTRVPNEKLFF,TGTGCCAGCAGCAAACGGGTAACTAGAGTACCTAATGAAAAACTGTTTTTT